The T cell receptor beta chain described here comes from a study of Ad26.COV2.S vaccination and SARS-CoV-2 variants. About the study: The authors gave Ad26.COV2.S intramuscularly, either once or twice 56 days apart. Study results and limitations: Spike-specific CD8+ and CD4+ T cell responses reportedly showed substantial breadth after vaccination. With respect to non-spike TCR breadth, vaccine and placebo recipients were similar. Compared with placebo recipients, vaccine recipients had higher spike-specific TCR breadth.

Assay used: immunoSEQ multiplex PCR; TCRdb lists only in-frame clones, some missing. This sample has about 500,000 clones; 80% to 90% occur once, and the top ten carry around 1.8%. The CDR3 is 14 residues long. Trimming took 1 base from V and 0 from J, leaving 4 bases between them. Germline CDR1 and CDR2: LGHDT and YNNKEL (reference sequence). The treatment denotes: some 19 received Ad26.COV2.S at low or high dose, single or two shots; about 5 received placebo; per-sample allocation not given. Sample collection was performed on day 63 after the first vaccine or placebo injection. Comments on this clone: Its antigen is unknown. The same CDR3 also results from other DNA sequences found in this sample.

The sequence derives from a person between 18 and 65 years old who received the Ad26.COV2.S COVID-19 vaccine or a placebo. The rearrangement joins TRBV3-1 (or the pseudogene TRBV3-2) to TRBJ1-3; D uncertain. The sample here was peripheral blood, taken in a trial of Ad26.COV2.S vaccine versus placebo. CDR3 protein: CASSQGSSGNTIYF. For the CDR3, the DNA is TGTGCCAGCAGCCAAGGCAGCTCTGGAAACACCATATATTTT.